What follows are 32 T cell receptor beta chains derived from one specimen sequenced in a study of shared clonotypes between healthy human individuals. Produced via immunoSEQ multiplex PCR; TCRdb's table is partial and in-frame only. The sample holds 750,000 to 1,000,000 clones, around 92% seen once. Terminally differentiated effector memory CD45RA+ cells were left out of the naive CD8 fraction, which was CD45RO-negative and positively selected for CCR7. Sequencing was carried out using naive CD8+ T cells sorted from blood. The source is a man aged 30 to 39 in good health.

The chain uses TRBV28 and TRBJ1-5, with D tentatively TRBD1 (6 bases). From germline, CDR1 is MDHEN and CDR2 SYDVKM. The CDR3 length is 14 residues. Trimming took off 7 bases at V and 0 bases at J, with 10 bases between the two ends. The CDR3 bases are TGTGCCAGCACCCTGACAGGTAGCAATCAGCCCCAGCATTTT. It encodes CASTLTGSNQPQHF.

The CDR3, as DNA: TGCAGCGTTGTCTCGGGGGAGGTCACCGTGACCTATGGCTACACCTTC. Encoded protein: CSVVSGEVTVTYGYTF. The rearrangement uses TRBV29-1 and TRBJ1-2; TRBD1 might be the D (5 bases). Germline loops: CDR1 SQVTM, CDR2 ANQGSEA. The CDR3 loop spans 16 amino acids. V lost 4 bases and J lost 4, with 22 bases in between.

The chain links TRBV7-8 to TRBJ2-7, with 7 nucleotides matching TRBD2. CDR1 is SGHVS, CDR2 FQNEAQ, per germline. The CDR3 consists of 14 residues. After removal of 5 bases from V and 3 bases from J, the junction contained 7 bases not matched to a gene. The CDR3 DNA follows: TGTGCCAGCAGCCCCCCCGGCGGGGGCTACGAGCAGTACTTC. Its translation is CASSPPGGGYEQYF.

This clone was seen just once. The chain carries TRBV5-1 and TRBJ2-7; 7 bases match TRBD1. Germline CDR1 SGHRS, CDR2 YFSETQ. The CDR3 spans 13 residues. V trimming: 4 bases; J trimming: 3 bases; junction bases outside the gene matches: 4. This chain's CDR3 is CASSQGQSYEQYF. The CDR3 DNA reads TGCGCCAGCAGCCAGGGACAGAGCTACGAGCAGTACTTC.

The chain combines TRBV29-1 with TRBJ2-3, with D unresolved. The V gene lost 4 bases and the J gene lost 0 bases, with 5 bases spanning the gap. CDR3 length: 12 residues. Germline V CDR1 and CDR2: SQVTM, ANQGSEA. The CDR3 DNA follows: TGCAGCGTTGGACTCAGCACAGATACGCAGTATTTT. Protein: CSVGLSTDTQYF.

This chain links TRBV9 with TRBJ2-1; no clear D. The ends were cut back, 0 bases at V and 9 bases at J, with 4 bases in the middle. Germline assignment: CDR1 SGDLS and CDR2 YYNGEE. The CDR3 spans 11 residues. CDR3 nucleotides: TGTGCCAGCAGCGTAGCACTTGAGCAGTTCTTC. Translated: CASSVALEQFF.

The chain recombines TRBV6-6 with TRBJ1-2, with a possible D match to TRBD1 (5 bases). Germline CDR1 is MNHNY and CDR2 is SVGAGI (reference sequence). The CDR3 consists of 15 residues. The ends were cut back, 0 bases at V and 7 bases at J, with 15 bases in the middle. The CDR3, as DNA: TGTGCCAGCAGTTACTCGGACACCGGGACGGCTGGCTACACCTTC. Its translation is CASSYSDTGTAGYTF.

The chain is built from TRBV28 and TRBJ2-5; D may be TRBD2 (6 bases). The length of the CDR3 is 14 residues. Germline assignment: CDR1 MDHEN and CDR2 SYDVKM. V shed 3 bases and J shed 5 bases, with 13 bases lying between them. CDR3 sequence reads: CASSFGGPRETQYF. CDR3 nucleotide sequence: TGTGCCAGCAGTTTCGGGGGTCCGAGGGAGACCCAGTACTTC.

V gene TRBV4-1 combines with J gene TRBJ2-3, with a tentative D call TRBD2 (6 bases). V gave up 0 bases and J gave up 4 bases, with 8 bases separating them. Germline CDR1 MGHRA, CDR2 YSYEKL. The CDR3 totals 14 residues. The CDR3: CASSQEWGADTQYF. The DNA for the CDR3 is TGCGCCAGCAGCCAAGAATGGGGGGCAGATACGCAGTATTTT.

The CDR3 DNA reads TGTGCCAGCAGTGTAGGGGGAAGCACAGATACGCAGTATTTT. This encodes CASSVGGSTDTQYF. The rearrangement joins TRBV6-4 to TRBJ2-3, with D perhaps matching TRBD1 (6 bases). The CDR3 runs 14 residues. Germline V gene sequence: CDR1 MRHNA, CDR2 SNTAGT. The V end was cut by 4 bases, the J end by 0 bases, with 8 bases between.

The chain carries TRBV2 and TRBJ2-7, with 7 bases matching TRBD2. The CDR3 has 12 residues. J gave up 6 bases and V 7 bases, and 6 bases lay outside the gene matches. From germline, CDR1 is SNHLY and CDR2 FYNNEI. The CDR3 loop reads CASIPKRGEQYF. The CDR3 region has the DNA TGTGCCAGCATTCCAAAGCGGGGCGAGCAGTACTTC.

The CDR3 DNA reads as TGTGCCAGCAGCTGGGGACAGGGGGCCTACGAGCAGTACTTC. It is translated as CASSWGQGAYEQYF. The J gene is TRBJ2-7, the V gene TRBV5-6, with 11 nucleotides matching TRBD1. The CDR3 contains 14 residues. In germline, CDR1 is SGHDT, CDR2 YYEEEE. V trimming: 3 bases; J trimming: 2 bases; junction bases outside the gene matches: 1.

The chain has TRBV19 and TRBJ2-7; 7 nucleotides line up with TRBD2. V gave up 4 bases and J gave up 0 bases; unmatched junction bases: 6. Germline loops: CDR1 LNHDA, CDR2 SQIVND (reference sequence). The CDR3 is 15 residues long. In DNA form, the CDR3 reads TGTGCCAGTAGTAAGGCGGGAGATCTCTCCTACGAGCAGTACTTC. This gives the protein CASSKAGDLSYEQYF. Full variable domain (remainder filled in from reference TRBV19 and TRBJ2-7): DGGITQSPKYLFRKEGQNVTLSCEQNLNHDAMYWYRQDPGQGLRLIYYSQIVNDFQKGDIAEGYSVSREKKESFPLTVTSAQKNPTAFYLCASSKAGDLSYEQYFGPGTRLTVT.

This clone was picked up many times. The chain couples TRBV6-6 to TRBJ1-1, with D tentatively TRBD1 (5 bases). V was cut by 6 bases and J by 3 bases, with 14 bases left in between. The germline V gene has CDR1 MNHNY and CDR2 SVGAGI (reference sequence). The CDR3 is made up of 14 amino acids. CDR3 nucleotides: TGTGCCAGCAGCAAACAGGCCTGGGACACTGAAGCTTTCTTT. Its translation: CASSKQAWDTEAFF.

This chain joins TRBV27 and TRBJ2-7; TRBD2 matches at 7 bases. Trimming cost V 5 bases and J 4 bases; bases outside gene matches: 8. This CDR3 region has 14 residues. Germline CDR1 reads MNHEY; CDR2 reads SMNVEV (reference sequence). CDR3 amino acids: CASSMGLADYEQYF. The DNA for the CDR3 is TGTGCCAGCAGTATGGGGCTAGCGGATTACGAGCAGTACTTC.

The rearrangement joins TRBV4-2 to TRBJ2-2, with a weak D call TRBD2 (5 bases). V was clipped by 0 bases and J by 2 bases, with 16 bases between them. This CDR3 spans 18 amino acids. Germline V gives CDR1 LGHNA, CDR2 YNFKEQ. For the CDR3, the DNA is TGTGCCAGCAGCCAAGAGATGCGGAGGCCAGACAACACCGGGGAGCTGTTTTTT. It specifies CASSQEMRRPDNTGELFF.

As DNA, the CDR3 is TGTGCCAGCAGCTTAGGTGAGGAAGGCGAGCAGTTCTTC. Translating gives CASSLGEEGEQFF. The chain joins TRBV7-7 to TRBJ2-1; D unresolved. The CDR3 is made up of 13 amino acids. CDR1 and CDR2 from the germline V gene are SSHAT and FNYEAQ (reference sequence). The V end was cut by 1 base, the J end by 10 bases, with 11 bases between.

This chain uses TRBV6-5 with TRBJ2-5, with a weak D call TRBD2 (6 bases). The CDR3 is made up of 13 amino acids. Germline lookup yields CDR1 MNHEY and CDR2 SVGAGI. Trimming pared 2 bases from V and 7 bases from J, leaving 11 bases between. In nucleotides, the CDR3 is TGTGCCAGCAGTTACCCCACCGGGGGGACCCAGTACTTC. Its translation is CASSYPTGGTQYF.

This chain joins TRBV28 and TRBJ2-1, with 15 bases lining up with TRBD2. V was clipped by 4 bases and J by 7 bases; unmatched bases: 5. The CDR3 is 16 residues long. Germline V lookup: CDR1 MDHEN, CDR2 SYDVKM. The CDR3 nucleotides are TGTGCCAGCAGTTCGGGACTAGCGGGAGGAGGGAATGAGCAGTTCTTC. Encoded protein: CASSSGLAGGGNEQFF.

V usage is TRBV7-6 and J usage is TRBJ2-1, with D possibly TRBD1 on 6 matching bases. The germline V gene encodes CDR1 SGHVS and CDR2 FNYEAQ. V was shortened by 3 bases and J by 12 bases, with 15 bases between the two germline ends. The CDR3 loop spans 13 amino acids. In DNA, the CDR3 is TGTGCCAGCAGCTTTACAGGGTTTGAGGTGCAGTTCTTC. Translated, it gives CASSFTGFEVQFF.

The rearrangement joins TRBV1 to TRBJ2-4; the D segment call TRBD2 is taken from the table without a DNA check. TRBV1 is flagged as a pseudogene. CDR3 length equals 12 residues. The CDR3 protein is CTSSRPVDIQYF. CDR3 DNA: TGCACCAGCAGTCGCCCGGTCGACATTCAGTACTTC.

The chain combines TRBV5-1 with TRBJ2-7, with D tentatively TRBD2 (7 bases). The V end lost 0 bases, the J end lost 4 bases, and 17 bases lay between the germline ends. This CDR3 contains 16 residues. The germline V gene has CDR1 SGHRS and CDR2 YFSETQ. CDR3 nucleotide sequence: TGCGCCAGCAGCTTGGCGCGGGGGCAGGTAGGGTACGAGCAGTACTTC. Its translation: CASSLARGQVGYEQYF.

V is TRBV28 and J is TRBJ2-1; TRBD2 aligns across 11 bases. This CDR3 region has 19 residues. CDR1 and CDR2 (germline): MDHEN, SYDVKM. J lost 8 bases, V lost 1 base, and 16 bases had no gene match. The CDR3 sequence: CASSLSGPGETSGSDEQFF. DNA of the CDR3: TGTGCCAGCAGTTTATCCGGCCCCGGGGAAACTAGCGGGAGCGATGAGCAGTTCTTC. The entire variable domain, with the rest obtained from reference TRBV28 and TRBJ2-1, is as follows: DVKVTQSSRYLVKRTGEKVFLECVQDMDHENMFWYRQDPGLGLRLIYFSYDVKMKEKGDIPEGYSVSREKKERFSLILESASTNQTSMYLCASSLSGPGETSGSDEQFFGPGTRLTVL.

V gene TRBV5-1 combines with J gene TRBJ1-1, with 7 bases lining up with TRBD1. Trimming at V came to 4 bases and at J to 3 bases, leaving 6 bases not matched to a gene. Germline values: CDR1 SGHRS, CDR2 YFSETQ. The CDR3 covers 14 residues. The CDR3 DNA follows: TGCGCCAGCAGCACGACAGGGCTCGACACTGAAGCTTTCTTT. The encoded protein is CASSTTGLDTEAFF.

The V call is TRBV5-1, the J call TRBJ2-1; 11 bases are shared with TRBD2. This CDR3 region has 17 residues. CDR1 is SGHRS, CDR2 YFSETQ, per germline. The trim removed 2 bases at V and 4 bases at J, leaving 8 bases unmatched. The DNA for the CDR3 is TGCGCCAGCAGCTTCATCGGGACTAGCGGACTTTACAATGAGCAGTTCTTC. It translates to CASSFIGTSGLYNEQFF.

This clone was picked up one time. The rearrangement links TRBV7-9 to TRBJ2-2; no clear D. Trimming pared 3 bases from V and 3 bases from J, leaving 8 bases between. The CDR3 is made up of 14 amino acids. Germline V gives CDR1 SEHNR, CDR2 FQNEAQ (reference sequence). The CDR3, as DNA: TGTGCCAGCAGCTTCTTTGACGACACCGGGGAGCTGTTTTTT. It specifies CASSFFDDTGELFF.

V gene TRBV7-8 combines with J gene TRBJ1-1, with 9 positions matching TRBD1. V dropped 0 bases and J dropped 4; count of bases not matched to a gene: 15. This CDR3 comprises 19 residues. Per germline, CDR1 SGHVS and CDR2 FQNEAQ. For the CDR3, the DNA is TGTGCCAGCAGCTTAGCGCCGCACAGGGGGCGAATCGTGGGCACTGAAGCTTTCTTT. It codes for CASSLAPHRGRIVGTEAFF.

The V gene is TRBV5-1, the J gene TRBJ1-1, with TRBD1 matching 12 bases. Trimming at V came to 0 bases and at J to 8 bases, leaving 5 bases not matched to a gene. Germline CDR1 is SGHRS and CDR2 is YFSETQ. CDR3 length: 15 residues. Written as DNA, the CDR3 is TGCGCCAGCAGCTTGGAGGGACAGGGGGCGAAAGAAGCTTTCTTT. Translated, it gives CASSLEGQGAKEAFF.

The chain carries TRBV2 and TRBJ1-2, with D perhaps matching TRBD1 (5 bases). From germline, CDR1 is SNHLY and CDR2 FYNNEI. CDR3 size: 13 residues. Trimming took 8 bases from V and 7 from J, leaving 17 bases between them. In DNA, the CDR3 is TGTGCCAGCCTAGGGGCTCCGATTCGTGGCTACACCTTC. Translation gives CASLGAPIRGYTF.

This chain uses TRBV25-1 with TRBJ1-2; D is unclear. Germline lookup yields CDR1 MGHDK and CDR2 SYGVNS. CDR3 length: 13 amino acids. V lost 6 bases, J lost 7 bases, and 15 bases lay in between. The CDR3 spells CASSSTGYGGYTF. DNA for the CDR3: TGTGCCAGCAGCTCGACCGGGTACGGTGGCTACACCTTC.

The rearrangement uses TRBV4-1 and TRBJ1-1; perhaps TRBD1 as D (6 bases). The CDR3 has 12 residues. CDR1 and CDR2 (germline): MGHRA, YSYEKL. Trimming took 0 bases from V and 7 from J, leaving 6 bases between them. The CDR3 bases are TGCGCCAGCAGCCAAGAGACAGGTGAAGCTTTCTTT. It encodes CASSQETGEAFF.

This clone was seen a few times. This sequence joins TRBV11-2 and TRBJ1-1; D not certain. Germline V lookup: CDR1 SGHAT, CDR2 FQNNGV. The CDR3 consists of 11 residues. With 2 bases removed from V and 2 bases from J, the gap between germline ends came to 0 bases. The CDR3 here is CASSLNTEAFF. CDR3 sequence (DNA): TGTGCCAGCAGCTTAAACACTGAAGCTTTCTTT. The full variable domain, with the rest looked up from reference TRBV11-2 and TRBJ1-1, is EAGVAQSPRYKIIEKRQSVAFWCNPISGHATLYWYQQILGQGPKLLIQFQNNGVVDDSQLPKDRFSAERLKGVDSTLKIQPAKLEDSAVYLCASSLNTEAFFGQGTRLTVV.